This paragraph reports one TCR beta chain. This entry belongs to a study of Ad26.COV2.S vaccination and SARS-CoV-2 variants. Study in general: A participant enrolled in the COV1001 Ad26.COV2.S trial arm provided the sample.

V lost 5 bases, J lost 1 base, and 21 bases lay in between. Germline V CDR1 and CDR2: SNHLY, FYNNEI. This CDR3 contains 18 residues. The treatment was: about 20 received Ad26.COV2.S at low or high dose, single or two shots; 5 received placebo; per-sample allocation not given. Sampling took place 63 days after the first vaccine or placebo injection. Participants' vaccine, an Ad26 vector, delivered Wuhan-strain SARS-CoV-2 spike. The table came from immunoSEQ multiplex PCR; TCRdb's copy has only in-frame clones and leaves some out. The sample shows over 400,000 clones, roughly 90% of them seen only once.

The chain joins TRBV2 to TRBJ1-3, with D hard to call. This TCR derives from a person aged 18-60 years who received the Ad26.COV2.S COVID-19 vaccine or a placebo. The specimen was peripheral blood, collected in a trial of Ad26.COV2.S vaccine versus placebo. This CDR3 reads CASSLGPALGNSGNTIYF. In DNA, the CDR3 is TGTGCCAGCAGTCTCGGGCCGGCCCTAGGAAATTCTGGAAACACCATATATTTT.